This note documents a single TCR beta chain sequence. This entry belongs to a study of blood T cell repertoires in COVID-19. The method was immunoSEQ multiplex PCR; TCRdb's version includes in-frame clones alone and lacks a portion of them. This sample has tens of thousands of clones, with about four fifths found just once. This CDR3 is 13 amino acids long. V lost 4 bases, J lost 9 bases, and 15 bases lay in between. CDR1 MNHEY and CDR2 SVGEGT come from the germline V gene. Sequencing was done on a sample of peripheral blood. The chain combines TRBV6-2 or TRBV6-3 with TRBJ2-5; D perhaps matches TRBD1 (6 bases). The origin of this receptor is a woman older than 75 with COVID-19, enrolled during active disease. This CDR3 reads CASSLDSFWAQYF. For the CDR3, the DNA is TGTGCCAGCAGTTTGGACAGCTTCTGGGCCCAGTACTTC.